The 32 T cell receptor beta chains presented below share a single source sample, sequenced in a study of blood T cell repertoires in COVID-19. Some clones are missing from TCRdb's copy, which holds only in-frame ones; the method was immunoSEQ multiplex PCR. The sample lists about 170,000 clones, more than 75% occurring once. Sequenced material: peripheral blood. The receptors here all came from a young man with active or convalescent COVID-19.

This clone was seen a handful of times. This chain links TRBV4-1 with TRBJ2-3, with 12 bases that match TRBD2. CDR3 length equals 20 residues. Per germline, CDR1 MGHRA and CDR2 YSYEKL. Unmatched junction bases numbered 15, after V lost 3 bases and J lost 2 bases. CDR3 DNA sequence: TGCGCCAGCAGCCAGAGGATCGGACTAGCGGGAAGAGGGGCCACAGATACGCAGTATTTT. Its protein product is CASSQRIGLAGRGATDTQYF.

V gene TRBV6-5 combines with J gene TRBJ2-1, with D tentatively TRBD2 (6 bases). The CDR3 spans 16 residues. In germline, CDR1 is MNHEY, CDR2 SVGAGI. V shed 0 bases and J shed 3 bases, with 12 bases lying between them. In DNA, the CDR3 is TGTGCCAGCAGTTACTCTGCGGGGATAGGCTACAATGAGCAGTTCTTC. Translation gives CASSYSAGIGYNEQFF.

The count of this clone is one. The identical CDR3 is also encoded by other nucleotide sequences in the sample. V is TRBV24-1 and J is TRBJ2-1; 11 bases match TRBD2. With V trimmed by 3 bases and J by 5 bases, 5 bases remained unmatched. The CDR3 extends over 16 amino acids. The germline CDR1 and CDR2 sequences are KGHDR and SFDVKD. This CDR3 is CATSDPGTSGNNEQFF. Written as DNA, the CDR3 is TGTGCCACCAGTGATCCCGGGACTAGCGGTAACAATGAGCAGTTCTTC.

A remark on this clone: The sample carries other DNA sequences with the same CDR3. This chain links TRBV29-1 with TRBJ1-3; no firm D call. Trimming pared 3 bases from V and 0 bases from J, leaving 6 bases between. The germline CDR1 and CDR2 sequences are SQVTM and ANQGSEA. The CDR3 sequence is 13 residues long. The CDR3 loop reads CSVESNSGNTIYF. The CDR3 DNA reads TGCAGCGTTGAGTCCAACTCTGGAAACACCATATATTTT.

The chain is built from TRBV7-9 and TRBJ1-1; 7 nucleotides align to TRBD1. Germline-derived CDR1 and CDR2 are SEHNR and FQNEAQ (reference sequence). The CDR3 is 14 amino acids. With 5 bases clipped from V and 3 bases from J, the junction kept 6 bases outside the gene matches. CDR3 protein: CASSPGTAYTEAFF. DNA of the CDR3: TGTGCCAGCAGCCCGGGGACAGCTTACACTGAAGCTTTCTTT. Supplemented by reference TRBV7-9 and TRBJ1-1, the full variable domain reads DTGVSQNPRHKITKRGQNVTFRCDPISEHNRLYWYRQTLGQGPEFLTYFQNEAQLEKSRLLSDRFSAERPKGSFSTLEIQRTEQGDSAMYLCASSPGTAYTEAFFGQGTRLTVV.

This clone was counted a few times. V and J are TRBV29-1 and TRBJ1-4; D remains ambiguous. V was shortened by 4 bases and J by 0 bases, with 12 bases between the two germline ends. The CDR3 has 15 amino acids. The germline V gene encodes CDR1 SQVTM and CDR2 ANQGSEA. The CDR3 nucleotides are TGCAGCGTTGGGGGAGTGGGTGCAACTAATGAAAAACTGTTTTTT. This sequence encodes CSVGGVGATNEKLFF.

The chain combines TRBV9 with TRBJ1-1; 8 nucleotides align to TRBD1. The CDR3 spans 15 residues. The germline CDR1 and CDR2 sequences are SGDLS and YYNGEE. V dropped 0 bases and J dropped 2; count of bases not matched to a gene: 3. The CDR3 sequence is CASSVVGQGNTEAFF. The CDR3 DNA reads TGTGCCAGCAGCGTAGTTGGACAGGGAAACACTGAAGCTTTCTTT.

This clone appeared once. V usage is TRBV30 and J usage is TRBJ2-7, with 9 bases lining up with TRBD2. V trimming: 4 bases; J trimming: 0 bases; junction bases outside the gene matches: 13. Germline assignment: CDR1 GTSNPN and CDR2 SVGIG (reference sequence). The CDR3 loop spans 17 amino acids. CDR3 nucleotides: TGTGCCTGGAATCCCCAAGCGGGGGGTCTAGTCTCCTACGAGCAGTACTTC. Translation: CAWNPQAGGLVSYEQYF.

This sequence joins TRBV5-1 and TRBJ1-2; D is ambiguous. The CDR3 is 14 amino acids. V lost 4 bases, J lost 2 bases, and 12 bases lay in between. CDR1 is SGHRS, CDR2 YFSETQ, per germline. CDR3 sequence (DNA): TGCGCCAGCAGCATCGATACTGCCAACTATGGCTACACCTTC. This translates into CASSIDTANYGYTF.

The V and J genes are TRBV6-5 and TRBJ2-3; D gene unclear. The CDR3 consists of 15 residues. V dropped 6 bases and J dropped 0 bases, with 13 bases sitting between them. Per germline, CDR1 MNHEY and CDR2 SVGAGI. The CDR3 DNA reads TGTGCCAGCAGGGGTACTGGGCCAAGCACAGATACGCAGTATTTT. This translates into CASRGTGPSTDTQYF.

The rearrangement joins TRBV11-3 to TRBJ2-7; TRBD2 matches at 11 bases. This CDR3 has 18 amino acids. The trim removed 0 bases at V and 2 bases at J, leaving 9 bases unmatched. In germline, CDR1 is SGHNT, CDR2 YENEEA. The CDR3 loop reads CASSLERVGTSGTYEQYF. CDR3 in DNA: TGTGCCAGCAGCTTAGAAAGGGTTGGGACTAGCGGAACCTACGAGCAGTACTTC.

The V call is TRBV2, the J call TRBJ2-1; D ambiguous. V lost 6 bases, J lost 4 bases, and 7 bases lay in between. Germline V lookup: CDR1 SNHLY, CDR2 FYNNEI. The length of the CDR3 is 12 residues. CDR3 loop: CASRESYNEQFF. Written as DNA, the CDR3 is TGTGCCAGCAGAGAGAGTTACAATGAGCAGTTCTTC.

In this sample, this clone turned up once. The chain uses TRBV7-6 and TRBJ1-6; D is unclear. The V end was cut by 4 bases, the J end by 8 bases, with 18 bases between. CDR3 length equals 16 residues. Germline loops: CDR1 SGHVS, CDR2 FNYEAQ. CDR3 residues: CASSYNPRGGYSPLHF. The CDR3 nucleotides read TGTGCCAGCAGCTATAACCCCAGAGGAGGTTATTCACCCCTCCACTTT.

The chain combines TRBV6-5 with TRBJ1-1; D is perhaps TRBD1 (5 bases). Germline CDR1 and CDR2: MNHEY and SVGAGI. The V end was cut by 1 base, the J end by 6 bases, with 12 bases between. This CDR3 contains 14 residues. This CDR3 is CASSYWGEAPEAFF. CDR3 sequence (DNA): TGTGCCAGCAGTTACTGGGGGGAGGCCCCTGAAGCTTTCTTT.

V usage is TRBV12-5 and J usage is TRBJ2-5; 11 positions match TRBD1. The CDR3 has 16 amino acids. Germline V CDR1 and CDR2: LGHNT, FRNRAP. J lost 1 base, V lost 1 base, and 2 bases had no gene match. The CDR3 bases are TGTGCTAGTGGTTTGGGCGGGACAGGGGGCCAAGAGACCCAGTACTTC. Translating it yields CASGLGGTGGQETQYF.

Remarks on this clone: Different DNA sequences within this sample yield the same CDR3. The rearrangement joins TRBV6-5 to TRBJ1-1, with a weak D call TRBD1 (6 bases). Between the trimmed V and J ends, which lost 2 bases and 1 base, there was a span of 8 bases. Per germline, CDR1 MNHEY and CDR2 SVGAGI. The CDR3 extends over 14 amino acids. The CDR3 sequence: CASSYGGQNTEAFF. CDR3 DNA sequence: TGTGCCAGCAGTTACGGGGGACAGAACACTGAAGCTTTCTTT.

This chain's CDR3 is CASSLPGLAGTGELFF. DNA of the CDR3: TGTGCCAGCAGCTTGCCCGGACTAGCGGGCACCGGGGAGCTGTTTTTT. V is TRBV13 and J is TRBJ2-2; 11 bases fit TRBD2. CDR3 length equals 16 residues. Germline assignment: CDR1 PRHDT and CDR2 FYEKMQ (reference sequence). Unmatched junction bases numbered 4, after V lost 3 bases and J lost 4 bases.

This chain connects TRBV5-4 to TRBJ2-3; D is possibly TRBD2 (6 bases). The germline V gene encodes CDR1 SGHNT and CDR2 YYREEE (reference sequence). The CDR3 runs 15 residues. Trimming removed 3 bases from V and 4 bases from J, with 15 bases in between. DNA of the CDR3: TGTGCCAGCAGCTCACCACCAGGGACTTCAGATACGCAGTATTTT. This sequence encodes CASSSPPGTSDTQYF.

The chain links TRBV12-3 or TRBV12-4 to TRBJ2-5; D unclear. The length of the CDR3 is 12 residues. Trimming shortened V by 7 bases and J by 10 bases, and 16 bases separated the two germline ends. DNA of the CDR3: TGTGCCAGCACCTCGGGTTGGGTAAGCCAGTACTTC. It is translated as CASTSGWVSQYF.

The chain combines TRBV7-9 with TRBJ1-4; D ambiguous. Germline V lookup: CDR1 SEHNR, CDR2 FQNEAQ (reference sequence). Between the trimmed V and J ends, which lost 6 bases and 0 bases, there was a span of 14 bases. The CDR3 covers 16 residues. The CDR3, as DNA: TGTGCCAGCAGGGAATTCGGGATTACAACTAATGAAAAACTGTTTTTT. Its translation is CASREFGITTNEKLFF.

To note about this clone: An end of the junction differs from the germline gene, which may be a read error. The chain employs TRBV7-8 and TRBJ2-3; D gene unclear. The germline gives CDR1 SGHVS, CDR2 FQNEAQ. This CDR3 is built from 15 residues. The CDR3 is CASSLGNRGTDTQYF. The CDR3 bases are TGTGCCAGCAGCTTAGGTAATAGAGGCACGGATACGCAGTATTTT.

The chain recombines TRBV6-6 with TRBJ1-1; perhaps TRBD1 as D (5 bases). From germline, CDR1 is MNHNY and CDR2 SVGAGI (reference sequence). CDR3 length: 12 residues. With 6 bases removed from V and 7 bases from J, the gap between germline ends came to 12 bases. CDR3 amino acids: CASSRQTDEAFF. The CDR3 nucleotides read TGTGCCAGCAGCAGACAGACAGATGAAGCTTTCTTT.

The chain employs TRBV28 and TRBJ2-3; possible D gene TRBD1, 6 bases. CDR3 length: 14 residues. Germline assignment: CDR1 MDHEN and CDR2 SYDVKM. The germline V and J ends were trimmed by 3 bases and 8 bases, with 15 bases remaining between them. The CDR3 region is CASSFFNRQVTQYF. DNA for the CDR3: TGTGCCAGCAGTTTTTTCAACAGACAGGTTACGCAGTATTTT.

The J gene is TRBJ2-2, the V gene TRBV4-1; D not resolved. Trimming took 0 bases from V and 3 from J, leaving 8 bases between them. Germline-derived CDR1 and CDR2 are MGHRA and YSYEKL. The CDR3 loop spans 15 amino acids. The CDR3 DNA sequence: TGCGCCAGCAGCCAAGATCTACAGTACACCGGGGAGCTGTTTTTT. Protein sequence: CASSQDLQYTGELFF.

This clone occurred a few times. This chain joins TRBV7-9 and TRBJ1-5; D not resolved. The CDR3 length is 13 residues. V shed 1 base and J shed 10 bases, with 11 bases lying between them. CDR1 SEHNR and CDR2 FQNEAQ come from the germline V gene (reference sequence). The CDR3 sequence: CASSLVGSQPQHF. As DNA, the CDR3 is TGTGCCAGCAGCTTAGTGGGGAGCCAACCCCAGCATTTT.

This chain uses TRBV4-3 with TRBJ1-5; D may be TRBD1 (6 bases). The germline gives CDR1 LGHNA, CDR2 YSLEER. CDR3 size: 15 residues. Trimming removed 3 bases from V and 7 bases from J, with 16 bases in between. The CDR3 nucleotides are TGCGCCAGCAGCCACAAAACAGGGTTCGGGCAGCCCCAGCATTTT. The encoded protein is CASSHKTGFGQPQHF.

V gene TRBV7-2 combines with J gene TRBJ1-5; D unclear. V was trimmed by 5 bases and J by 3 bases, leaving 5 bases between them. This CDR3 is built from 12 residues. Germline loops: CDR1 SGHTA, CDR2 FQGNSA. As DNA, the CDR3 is TGTGCCAGCAGCCCCTACAATCAGCCCCAGCATTTT. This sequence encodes CASSPYNQPQHF.

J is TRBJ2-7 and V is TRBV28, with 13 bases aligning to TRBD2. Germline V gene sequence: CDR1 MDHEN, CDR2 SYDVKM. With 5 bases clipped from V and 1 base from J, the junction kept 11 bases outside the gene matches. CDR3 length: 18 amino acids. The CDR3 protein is CASSGLPGLAGISYEQYF. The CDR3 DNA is TGTGCCAGCAGTGGACTACCGGGACTAGCGGGGATTTCCTACGAGCAGTACTTC.

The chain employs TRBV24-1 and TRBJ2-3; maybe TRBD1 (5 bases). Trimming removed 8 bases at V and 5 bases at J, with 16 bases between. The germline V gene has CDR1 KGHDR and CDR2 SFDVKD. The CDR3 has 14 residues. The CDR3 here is CATKGHSNGDTQYF. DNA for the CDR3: TGTGCCACCAAAGGACATAGTAACGGAGATACGCAGTATTTT.

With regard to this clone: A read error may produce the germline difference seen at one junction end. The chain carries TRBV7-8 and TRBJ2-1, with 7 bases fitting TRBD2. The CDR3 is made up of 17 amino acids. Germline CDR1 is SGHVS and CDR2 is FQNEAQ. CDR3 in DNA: TGTGCCAGCACCTTAGCAACAAGCGGGGCCACCTACAATGAGCAGTTCTTC. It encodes CASTLATSGATYNEQFF.

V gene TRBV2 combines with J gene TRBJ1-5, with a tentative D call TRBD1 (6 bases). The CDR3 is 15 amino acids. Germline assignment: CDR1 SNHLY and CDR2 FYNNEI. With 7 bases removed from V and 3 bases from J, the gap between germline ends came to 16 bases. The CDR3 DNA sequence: TGTGCCAGCACCGCCGACCAGGGGTTCAATCAGCCCCAGCATTTT. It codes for CASTADQGFNQPQHF.

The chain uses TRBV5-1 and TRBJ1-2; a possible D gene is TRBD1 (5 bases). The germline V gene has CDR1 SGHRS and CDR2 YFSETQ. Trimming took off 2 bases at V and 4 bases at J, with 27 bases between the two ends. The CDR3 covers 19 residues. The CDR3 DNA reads TGCGCCAGCAGCTTTAGCGGGGGAGTTCTGATCCCGCGCGCCTATGGCTACACCTTC. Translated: CASSFSGGVLIPRAYGYTF.